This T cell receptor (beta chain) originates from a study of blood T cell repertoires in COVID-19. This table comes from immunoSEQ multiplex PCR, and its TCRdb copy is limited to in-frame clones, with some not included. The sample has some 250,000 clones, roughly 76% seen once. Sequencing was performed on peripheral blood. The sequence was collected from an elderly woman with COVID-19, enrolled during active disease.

DNA of the CDR3: TGTGCCAGCAGCTTAGATTGGGCCCTTTCCGCGGGTTTGGACTATGGCTACACCTTC. It translates to CASSLDWALSAGLDYGYTF. The chain uses TRBV11-3 and TRBJ1-2; D gene ambiguous. V was pared by 0 bases and J by 3 bases, with 23 bases between. Germline CDR1 and CDR2: SGHNT and YENEEA. CDR3 size: 19 residues.